The 7 T cell receptor beta chains below all came from one sample that was sequenced in a study of cytomegalovirus exposure and HLA in healthy donors. Use of 60 Vbeta and 13 Jbeta primers characterized the PCR. The method was immunoSEQ multiplex PCR; TCRdb's version includes in-frame clones alone and lacks a portion of them. Of 100,000 to 150,000 clones in the sample, about 79% were seen once. The material sequenced was PBMCs. These TCRs come from a woman under 30 in good health and CMV-seropositive.

The rearrangement uses TRBV28 and TRBJ1-1; D not resolved. The V gene's germline CDR1 is MDHEN and CDR2 SYDVKM. The CDR3 is 13 residues long. Trimming cost V 6 bases and J 4 bases, with 12 bases left between them. In nucleotides, the CDR3 is TGTGCCAGCAGCTCCGGACTGACCACTGAAGCTTTCTTT. Residues: CASSSGLTTEAFF.

The gene calls are TRBV19 and TRBJ1-5, with 10 bases aligning to TRBD1. Germline CDR1 and CDR2: LNHDA and SQIVND (reference sequence). This CDR3 is 15 amino acids long. The V gene end was trimmed by 7 bases and the J gene end by 3 bases; junction bases not matched to a gene: 6. CDR3: CASTLGQGYNQPQHF. CDR3 nucleotides: TGTGCCAGTACCTTGGGACAGGGGTACAATCAGCCCCAGCATTTT. The entire variable domain, with the rest obtained from reference TRBV19 and TRBJ1-5, is as follows: DGGITQSPKYLFRKEGQNVTLSCEQNLNHDAMYWYRQDPGQGLRLIYYSQIVNDFQKGDIAEGYSVSREKKESFPLTVTSAQKNPTAFYLCASTLGQGYNQPQHFGDGTRLSIL.

The chain uses TRBV4-2 and TRBJ1-1; weak D call: TRBD1 (6 bases). The V and J ends lost 4 bases and 0 bases respectively, with 12 bases between them. In germline, CDR1 is LGHNA, CDR2 YNFKEQ. The CDR3 contains 15 residues. The CDR3 bases are TGTGCCAGCAGCCCTTTACAGGGAATGAACACTGAAGCTTTCTTT. It translates to CASSPLQGMNTEAFF.

The sample holds one count of this clone. This sequence joins TRBV28 and TRBJ1-2; D gene uncertain. V was cut by 4 bases and J by 0 bases, with 9 bases left in between. The CDR3 runs 14 residues. Germline CDR1 and CDR2: MDHEN and SYDVKM. CDR3 in DNA: TGTGCCAGCAGTTCCCCGGGGACTAACTATGGCTACACCTTC. Translation gives CASSSPGTNYGYTF.

The genes are TRBV15 and TRBJ2-3; 7 bases are a match to TRBD2. CDR1 is LNHNV and CDR2 is YYDKDF in the germline V gene (reference sequence). The V segment lost 5 bases and the J segment 1 base; nucleotides outside the gene matches: 9. This CDR3 has 16 residues. CDR3 amino acids: CATSGQKSGGTDTQYF. The DNA of the CDR3 is TGTGCCACCAGCGGCCAAAAAAGCGGGGGCACAGATACGCAGTATTTT.

CDR3 sequence reads: CASSLISSYEQYF. The CDR3 bases are TGTGCCAGCAGCTTAATTAGCTCCTACGAGCAGTACTTC. This chain uses TRBV7-9 with TRBJ2-7; D is uncertain. The germline V and J ends were trimmed by 2 bases and 0 bases, with 5 bases remaining between them. The length of the CDR3 is 13 residues. CDR1 and CDR2 (germline): SEHNR, FQNEAQ (reference sequence).

This clone was seen more than once but under ten times. V and J are TRBV2 and TRBJ1-2; D possibly corresponds to TRBD1 (5 bases). This CDR3 contains 15 residues. Per the germline V gene, CDR1 is SNHLY and CDR2 is FYNNEI. V gave up 3 bases and J gave up 0 bases, with 11 bases separating them. The CDR3 region has the DNA TGTGCCAGCAGTGACCAAGGAGGGGCTAACTATGGCTACACCTTC. It codes for CASSDQGGANYGYTF.